The present entry profiles one T cell receptor beta chain with its context. This sample was taken from a study of blood T cell repertoires in COVID-19. On the study more broadly: The United States, Italy and Spain were the sources of the acute and convalescent COVID-19 samples. From T cells, B-cell-depleted T cells, or PBMCs came the material, which was cDNA or gDNA.

In the source study's methods: Cell counts per sample came from amplifying reference gene primers. Sequencing was performed with immunoSEQ multiplex PCR; in TCRdb, only in-frame clones are kept and a portion is missing. Clone size and V and J calls were adopted from that table, with D and trimming inferred from the DNA. The table lists around 130,000 clones, about four fifths of them singletons, with more than 9.5% in the top ten. This clonotype was obtained from a man aged 40-49 years with active or convalescent COVID-19. The sequenced material came from peripheral blood.

DNA of the CDR3: TGTGCCAGCAGCCAAGAGGCCGGGACTAACTATGGCTACACCTTC. Amino acid sequence: CASSQEAGTNYGYTF. The chain carries TRBV3-1 (or the pseudogene TRBV3-2) and TRBJ1-2; D not resolved. CDR3 length: 15 residues. V shed 0 bases and J shed 0 bases, with 8 bases lying between them. Looked up from germline, CDR1 is LGHDT and CDR2 is YNNKEL (reference sequence).